The present entry profiles one T cell receptor (beta chain) with its context. Its antigen is unidentified. The source of the sample is a study of OX40 agonist ivuxolimab in advanced cancers. Looking at the study overall: Three patients, one with hepatocellular carcinoma and two with cutaneous melanoma, achieved partial responses.

Trimming removed 0 bases from V and 3 bases from J, with 9 bases in between. The CDR3 spans 14 residues. CDR1 is SGHRS, CDR2 YFSETQ, per germline. Autoimmune disease history or systemic immunosuppression led to patients being barred. Findings of the study overall: Among some nonresponders, normalized T-cell clonal expansion was also low.

Only in-frame clones appear in the TCRdb table, and some are missing; sequencing was by immunoSEQ multiplex PCR. The sample lists tens of thousands of clones; about 80% were seen once. The sample in question was CD4+ or CD8+ T cells sorted from blood, obtained in a trial of the OX40 agonist ivuxolimab. The genes are TRBV5-1 and TRBJ1-1; no firm D call. This receptor was obtained from an adult with an advanced solid tumor such as melanoma, head and neck, liver or kidney cancer. This CDR3 is CASSLDRLYTEAFF. The DNA of the CDR3 is TGCGCCAGCAGCTTGGACAGACTCTACACTGAAGCTTTCTTT.